Shown below are 8 T cell receptor beta chains from a single sample sequenced in a study of T cells in Graves' hyperthyroidism and ophthalmopathy. Amplified TCR beta CDR3 regions derived from RNA transcripts. In the first-round RT-PCR of the TCR CDR3, the HTBI primer set was used. Each CDR3 protein is one row after TCRdb ran MiXCR on the multiplex PCR reads. The sample includes 250,000 or so distinct CDR3 sequences, roughly 15% of them seen just once. The sequencing input was blood. These receptor sequences come from a woman between 18 and 30 years old with Graves' ophthalmopathy.

The chain combines TRBV2 with TRBJ2-7, with 7 bases fitting TRBD1. J was trimmed by 2 bases and V by 7 bases; bases with no gene match: 8. This CDR3 has 14 residues. CDR1 SNHLY and CDR2 FYNNEI come from the germline V gene. The CDR3 bases are TGTGCCAGCACCCGAAGACAGGGCCCCTACGAGCAGTACTTC. Protein sequence: CASTRRQGPYEQYF.

This clonotype was detected many times. The chain couples TRBV29-1 to TRBJ2-1; TRBD1 matches at 8 bases. V gave up 1 base and J gave up 1 base; unmatched junction bases: 6. This CDR3 is 16 amino acids long. From germline, CDR1 is SQVTM and CDR2 ANQGSEA. CDR3 sequence (DNA): TGCAGCGTTGAAGTTCTGGACAGGGCTTCCTACAATGAGCAGTTCTTC. It yields the protein CSVEVLDRASYNEQFF.

This clonotype was picked up a small number of times. This chain links TRBV15 with TRBJ2-6; perhaps TRBD2 as D (5 bases). Trimming pared 5 bases from V and 2 bases from J, leaving 7 bases between. The germline gives CDR1 LNHNV, CDR2 YYDKDF (reference sequence). There are 14 residues in the CDR3. The CDR3: CATSARAGANVLTF. Written as DNA, the CDR3 is TGTGCCACCAGCGCGAGGGCTGGGGCCAACGTCCTGACTTTC. The variable domain in full, completed from reference TRBV15 and TRBJ2-6, reads DAMVIQNPRYQVTQFGKPVTLSCSQTLNHNVMYWYQQKSSQAPKLLFHYYDKDFNNEADTPDNFQSRRPNTSFCFLDIRSPGLGDTAMYLCATSARAGANVLTFGAGSRLTVL.

This clonotype was picked up many times. This chain links TRBV6-1 with TRBJ2-7; 8 nucleotides align to TRBD1. The junction had 5 bases not matched to a gene; V was cut back by 1 base and J by 3 bases. The CDR3 consists of 15 residues. The germline gives CDR1 MNHNS, CDR2 SASEGT. CDR3 sequence (DNA): TGTGCCAGCAGTGAAGTTGAAGGGACAGGCTACGAGCAGTACTTC. Amino acids: CASSEVEGTGYEQYF.

This clonotype was seen many times. The J gene is TRBJ2-1, the V gene TRBV11-2; 9 nucleotides align to TRBD2. Germline assignment: CDR1 SGHAT and CDR2 FQNNGV. The CDR3 has 16 residues. The V and J ends lost 2 bases and 9 bases, in that order; junction bases with no gene match: 11. The CDR3 spells CASSLFRAGGRREQFF. The CDR3 DNA reads TGTGCCAGCAGCTTATTTAGGGCGGGGGGGCGTCGTGAGCAGTTCTTC. Full variable domain (rest looked up from reference TRBV11-2 and TRBJ2-1): EAGVAQSPRYKIIEKRQSVAFWCNPISGHATLYWYQQILGQGPKLLIQFQNNGVVDDSQLPKDRFSAERLKGVDSTLKIQPAKLEDSAVYLCASSLFRAGGRREQFFGPGTRLTVL.

The V and J genes are TRBV5-8 and TRBJ2-1; 10 positions agree with TRBD2. J lost 10 bases, V lost 0 bases, and 10 bases had no gene match. The CDR3 runs 16 residues. The germline CDR1 and CDR2 sequences are SGHTS and YDEGEE. For the CDR3, the DNA is TGTGCCAGCAGCTTGGTGTTGGCTAGCGGGAGTTTGGAGCAGTTCTTC. Protein sequence: CASSLVLASGSLEQFF.

This clonotype was counted ten times or more. In DNA form, the CDR3 reads TGCAGCGTTCGGCTGCCGAACACTGAAGCTTTCTTT. Protein product: CSVRLPNTEAFF. The chain uses TRBV29-1 and TRBJ1-1, with D uncertain. The CDR3 is 12 amino acids. The germline gives CDR1 SQVTM, CDR2 ANQGSEA. V was trimmed by 5 bases and J by 1 base, leaving 8 bases between them.

This clonotype was observed at least ten times. V usage is TRBV18 and J usage is TRBJ2-3; TRBD2 might be the D (6 bases). CDR3 length equals 16 residues. V was trimmed by 5 bases and J by 4 bases, leaving 19 bases between them. Germline CDR1 reads KGHSH; CDR2 reads LQKENI. The CDR3 DNA reads as TGTGCCAGCTCAAACGGCCCGACTAGTCCCGCAGATACGCAGTATTTT. It encodes CASSNGPTSPADTQYF.